These 14 T cell receptor beta chains originate from one sample sequenced in a study of blood T cell repertoires in COVID-19. The assay was immunoSEQ multiplex PCR, and TCRdb's table has in-frame clones only and misses some. Counted here are about 92,000 clones, 80% occurring once; the ten biggest clones make up over 9%. The sequenced material came from peripheral blood. The receptors here all came from a woman aged 65 to 85 with acute or convalescent COVID-19.

V gene TRBV28 combines with J gene TRBJ2-7; D remains ambiguous. The CDR3 is 13 residues long. CDR1 and CDR2 (germline): MDHEN, SYDVKM. The V end lost 4 bases, the J end lost 2 bases, and 9 bases lay between the germline ends. CDR3 sequence (DNA): TGTGCCAGCAGTTCGGAGAGCGCCTACGAGCAGTACTTC. Protein: CASSSESAYEQYF.

The rearrangement uses TRBV5-6 and TRBJ1-5; TRBD1 is a possible D gene (6 bases). Germline V gene lookup returns CDR1 SGHDT and CDR2 YYEEEE. This CDR3 contains 14 residues. With 3 bases removed from V and 3 bases from J, the gap between germline ends came to 10 bases. CDR3 residues: CASSSTGVNQPQHF. CDR3 DNA: TGTGCCAGCAGCTCGACAGGTGTCAATCAGCCCCAGCATTTT.

This clone has more than one count but fewer than ten. The chain employs TRBV7-9 and TRBJ2-7, with D perhaps matching TRBD2 (5 bases). The germline V gene encodes CDR1 SEHNR and CDR2 FQNEAQ (reference sequence). The CDR3 extends over 14 amino acids. V lost 2 bases and J lost 4, with 12 bases in between. The CDR3 coding sequence is TGTGCCAGCAGCTTAAGCGGAGTAGGGTACGAGCAGTACTTC. This encodes CASSLSGVGYEQYF.

The table lists this clone with a count of one. This chain uses TRBV28 with TRBJ2-5; 7 bases are a match to TRBD2. V lost 2 bases and J lost 4; bases outside the gene matches: 13. From germline, CDR1 is MDHEN and CDR2 SYDVKM. CDR3 length: 17 amino acids. The CDR3 reads CASSLGLRDGRLETQYF. In nucleotides, the CDR3 is TGTGCCAGCAGTTTAGGTCTCCGGGACGGGAGGTTAGAGACCCAGTACTTC.

The rearrangement links TRBV30 to TRBJ2-5, with 8 bases lining up with TRBD1. Germline CDR1 and CDR2: GTSNPN and SVGIG (reference sequence). This CDR3 is built from 16 residues. The V and J ends lost 3 bases and 5 bases, in that order; junction bases with no gene match: 14. The CDR3 reads CAWSAFLRQGRETQYF. CDR3 DNA sequence: TGTGCCTGGAGCGCTTTCCTCCGACAGGGGAGGGAGACCCAGTACTTC.

This chain uses TRBV5-4 with TRBJ2-1, with TRBD1 identical over 8 bases. With V trimmed by 1 base and J by 8 bases, 2 bases remained unmatched. Germline CDR1 reads SGHNT; CDR2 reads YYREEE (reference sequence). This CDR3 has 13 amino acids. The CDR3 nucleotides are TGTGCCAGCAGCTTGCAGGGGGCGGATGAGCAGTTCTTC. Protein: CASSLQGADEQFF.

This chain links TRBV28 with TRBJ1-5; TRBD1 might be the D (5 bases). Germline CDR1 is MDHEN and CDR2 is SYDVKM. The length of the CDR3 is 14 residues. V dropped 4 bases and J dropped 11 bases, with 18 bases sitting between them. CDR3 DNA: TGTGCCAGCAGTTCCTGGAAGGGGACTTGGGCCCAGCATTTT. Translated: CASSSWKGTWAQHF.

The V call is TRBV9, the J call TRBJ1-6; 9 bases are shared with TRBD1. V was clipped by 0 bases and J by 9 bases; unmatched bases: 4. The CDR3 extends over 15 amino acids. The germline CDR1 and CDR2 sequences are SGDLS and YYNGEE. The CDR3 sequence is CASSVGGTGSSPLHF. As DNA, the CDR3 is TGTGCCAGCAGCGTAGGCGGGACAGGGAGTTCACCCCTCCACTTT.

The V call is TRBV7-2, the J call TRBJ1-4; TRBD1 agrees at 8 bases. Per germline, CDR1 SGHTA and CDR2 FQGNSA. This CDR3 has 14 amino acids. V lost 5 bases, J lost 8 bases, and 7 bases stayed unmatched. CDR3 sequence: CASSINRGDEKLFF. For the CDR3, the DNA is TGTGCCAGCAGCATCAACAGGGGGGACGAAAAACTGTTTTTT.

This rearrangement joins TRBV30 to TRBJ1-2; TRBD1 agrees at 9 bases. With 4 bases clipped from V and 7 bases from J, the junction kept 10 bases outside the gene matches. Looked up from germline, CDR1 is GTSNPN and CDR2 is SVGIG (reference sequence). This CDR3 region has 14 residues. The CDR3 spells CAWTRTGVYGGYTF. For the CDR3, the DNA is TGTGCCTGGACTAGGACAGGGGTTTATGGTGGCTACACCTTC.

The CDR3 region has the DNA TGTGCCAGCAGACTGACAGTCACTGAAGCTTTCTTT. Amino acid sequence: CASRLTVTEAFF. V usage is TRBV7-9 and J usage is TRBJ1-1; TRBD1 might be the D (5 bases). V was shortened by 6 bases and J by 4 bases, with 9 bases between the two germline ends. The CDR3 has 12 amino acids. Germline V gene lookup returns CDR1 SEHNR and CDR2 FQNEAQ (reference sequence).

The J gene is TRBJ1-5, the V gene TRBV6-5, with D possibly being TRBD1 (5 bases). The germline V gene encodes CDR1 MNHEY and CDR2 SVGAGI. This CDR3 has 15 residues. V was pared by 11 bases and J by 0 bases, with 17 bases between. The CDR3 bases are TGTGCCGTGGGGGATGGCGGGGTTAGCAATCAGCCCCAGCATTTT. Encoded protein: CAVGDGGVSNQPQHF.

The rearrangement links TRBV21-1 to TRBJ2-7; the listed D gene, TRBD2, was not tested against the DNA. TRBV21-1 is termed a pseudogene. The CDR3 sequence is 15 residues long. This chain's CDR3 is CASSTLPGVSYEQYF. The DNA of the CDR3 is TGTGCCAGCAGCACCCTCCCCGGGGTTTCTTACGAGCAGTACTTC.

The V and J genes are TRBV7-6 and TRBJ2-3; D perhaps matches TRBD2 (6 bases). The V end was cut by 0 bases, the J end by 2 bases, with 12 bases between. From germline, CDR1 is SGHVS and CDR2 FNYEAQ. The CDR3 loop spans 16 amino acids. CDR3 sequence reads: CASSLAGGSTTDTQYF. CDR3 sequence (DNA): TGTGCCAGCAGCTTAGCGGGGGGATCTACCACAGATACGCAGTATTTT.